This T cell receptor beta chain came from a study of cytotoxic CD8 clonotypes in ibrutinib-treated CLL. For the study at large: Samples had a mean of roughly 280,000 productive templates and tens of thousands of productive rearrangements.

The CDR3 is made up of 15 amino acids. CDR1 is SGHTS, CDR2 YDEGEE, per germline. The ends lost 7 bases at V and 0 bases at J; junction bases unmatched: 7. TCRdb's table, derived via immunoSEQ multiplex PCR, lists solely in-frame clones and lacks some. The sample has about 140,000 clones, more than 70% seen once. The sample here was PBMCs, taken after 36 months of ibrutinib treatment. The TCR sequence derives from a human donor with chronic lymphocytic leukemia. The chain employs TRBV5-8 and TRBJ1-3, with 7 bases lining up with TRBD1. In DNA form, the CDR3 reads TGTGCCAGCTCCCGGACAGGAATCTCTGGAAACACCATATATTTT. Translating gives CASSRTGISGNTIYF.